These 13 T cell receptor beta chains share one sample of origin, sequenced in a study of T cell clonality in common variable immunodeficiency. Clones were read by immunoSEQ multiplex PCR, and TCRdb kept only the in-frame ones, dropping some. In total the sample includes about 39,000 clones, none of them seen once. The sequencing input was peripheral blood mononuclear cells. Source of these receptors: a person aged 18-70 years in good health.

The sample holds many counts of this clone. The CDR3 end is not reached by the read, which stops 3 residues before it; the germline J gene fills it in. The chain carries TRBV30 and TRBJ2-7, with 8 nucleotides matching TRBD1. CDR3 length: 16 amino acids. V dropped 4 bases and J dropped 4; count of bases not matched to a gene: 15. CDR1 is GTSNPN and CDR2 is SVGIG in the germline V gene (reference sequence). The covered CDR3 bases are TGTGCCTGGACCATCGGGCAGGGGGCCAAGTGGTACGAG. As protein: CAWTIGQGAKWYE. The full CDR3 protein reads CAWTIGQGAKWYEQYF. Filled out from reference TRBV30 and TRBJ2-7, the complete variable domain reads SQTIHQWPATLVQPVGSPLSLECTVEGTSNPNLYWYRQAAGRGLQLLFYSVGIGQISSEVPQNLSASRPQDRQFILSSKKLLLSDSGFYLCAWTIGQGAKWYEQYFGPGTRLTVT.

This clone was counted many times. CDR3 in amino acids: CASSDFNRGPYNEQFF. CDR3 DNA, as far as it was read: TGTGCCAGCAGTGACTTTAACAGGGGCCCCTACAATGAG. The gene calls are TRBV6-4 and TRBJ2-1; 7 bases agree with TRBD1. The read stops 3 residues short of the end of the CDR3; the missing end is completed from the germline J gene. Germline-derived CDR1 and CDR2 are MRHNA and SNTAGT. V shed 1 base, J shed 2 bases, and the junction held 5 bases outside the gene matches. There are 16 residues in the CDR3.

This clone was detected many times. The CDR3 is cut off 3 residues early in the read; its end comes from the germline J gene. The V and J genes are TRBV2 and TRBJ1-5; 7 nucleotides align to TRBD1. J was trimmed by 5 bases and V by 6 bases; bases with no gene match: 4. In germline, CDR1 is SNHLY, CDR2 FYNNEI. CDR3 length: 13 residues. The CDR3 loop reads CASRQGTDQPQHF. Incomplete CDR3 DNA: TGTGCCAGCAGACAGGGGACGGATCAGCCC.

This clone was seen many times. Coverage ceases 3 residues before the CDR3 finishes, and the germline J gene fills in the end. The rearrangement uses TRBV7-8 and TRBJ2-1; no definite D call. Deletions cut 6 bases from V and 4 bases from J, with 22 bases between. Looked up from germline, CDR1 is SGHVS and CDR2 is FQNEAQ. The CDR3 loop spans 17 amino acids. The part of the CDR3 DNA that was read is TGTGCCAGCAGTCGCGGCCTTTGGAAGAGGTTATACAATGAG. This encodes CASSRGLWKRLYNE. The complete CDR3 reads CASSRGLWKRLYNEQFF.

This clone was observed at least ten times. The CDR3 end is not reached by the read, which stops 3 residues before it; the germline J gene fills it in. The J gene is TRBJ2-7, the V gene TRBV2; D not resolved. The V and J ends lost 2 bases and 2 bases respectively, with 13 bases between them. Germline assignment: CDR1 SNHLY and CDR2 FYNNEI. The CDR3 extends over 15 amino acids. The CDR3 loop reads CASSENGAPTYEQYF. Incomplete CDR3 DNA: TGTGCCAGCAGTGAAAATGGTGCGCCCACCTACGAG.

At least ten counts were recorded for this clone. The read ends 3 residues before the CDR3 terminus; that terminus is restored from the germline J gene. The chain combines TRBV30 with TRBJ2-7; 9 positions agree with TRBD2. Losses at the gene ends were 0 bases for V and 5 bases for J; bases not matched to a gene: 17. Per the germline V gene, CDR1 is GTSNPN and CDR2 is SVGIG (reference sequence). The CDR3 contains 18 residues. The CDR3 sequence: CAWSVKVTLRVAGDEQYF. CDR3 DNA (partial): TGTGCCTGGAGTGTAAAGGTTACCCTAAGGGTAGCGGGAGACGAG. Based on the CDR3 plus reference TRBV30 and TRBJ2-7, the full variable domain is SQTIHQWPATLVQPVGSPLSLECTVEGTSNPNLYWYRQAAGRGLQLLFYSVGIGQISSEVPQNLSASRPQDRQFILSSKKLLLSDSGFYLCAWSVKVTLRVAGDEQYFGPGTRLTVT.

This clone was recorded at least ten times. Coverage ceases 3 residues before the CDR3 finishes, and the germline J gene fills in the end. V and J are TRBV5-1 and TRBJ2-5; D possibly matches TRBD1 or TRBD2 (7 bases each). The CDR3 is made up of 16 amino acids. Trimming stripped 4 bases from V and 2 bases from J, with 18 bases between. Per germline, CDR1 SGHRS and CDR2 YFSETQ. CDR3 sequence reads: CASSLGSGTAQETQYF. The DNA read from the CDR3 is TGCGCCAGCAGCCTTGGGAGCGGGACAGCACAAGAGACC.

This clone has a count of ten or more. The CDR3 is cut off 3 residues early in the read; its end comes from the germline J gene. This sequence joins TRBV29-1 and TRBJ2-1; 12 nucleotides align to TRBD1. From germline, CDR1 is SQVTM and CDR2 ANQGSEA. The CDR3 totals 15 residues. V was pared by 5 bases and J by 5 bases, with 7 bases of the junction left unmatched. This chain's CDR3 is CSVSRGTGGHNEQFF. The sequenced part of the CDR3 DNA is TGCAGCGTTTCAAGGGGGACAGGGGGCCACAATGAG.

This clone was observed many times. The CDR3 end lies 3 residues beyond the end of the read and is filled in from the germline J gene. V gene TRBV6-1 combines with J gene TRBJ2-7, with D maybe TRBD2 (5 bases). Deletions cut 4 bases from V and 0 bases from J, with 13 bases between. Looked up from germline, CDR1 is MNHNS and CDR2 is SASEGT. This CDR3 is built from 15 residues. CDR3 sequence: CASSADGVTSYEQYF. Incomplete CDR3 DNA: TGTGCCAGCAGTGCGGACGGGGTTACCTCCTACGAG.

Many counts were recorded for this clone. CDR3 sequence: CASSPLGTNEKLFF. The CDR3 bases that were read are TGTGCCAGCTCACCACTGGGGACTAATGAAAAG. The gene calls are TRBV18 and TRBJ2-2, with 7 bases lining up with TRBD2. The read ends 3 residues shy of where the CDR3 ends; the end is completed using the germline J gene. In germline, CDR1 is KGHSH, CDR2 LQKENI. The CDR3 loop spans 14 amino acids.

This clone showed up many times. The read finishes 3 residues shy of the CDR3 end, and the germline J gene is used to complete it. The genes are TRBV28 and TRBJ1-6; maybe TRBD1 (6 bases). Germline loops: CDR1 MDHEN, CDR2 SYDVKM. V lost 2 bases and J 9 bases, leaving 14 bases between the germline ends. The CDR3 spans 15 residues. CDR3 residues: CASSLPHRVRSPLHF. CDR3 DNA (partial): TGTGCCAGCAGTTTACCCCACAGGGTCCGTTCACCC.

This clone has a count of ten or more. The sequenced fragment ends 3 residues before the CDR3 boundary, so the rest is inferred from the germline J gene. The chain employs TRBV7-7 and TRBJ2-1, with 10 bases lining up with TRBD2. The V gene's germline CDR1 is SSHAT and CDR2 FNYEAQ (reference sequence). Trimming removed 2 bases from V and 8 bases from J; junction bases left unmatched: 6. This CDR3 region has 15 residues. This CDR3 is CASSLFSSGRDEQFF. Incomplete CDR3 DNA: TGTGCCAGCAGCTTATTTTCTAGCGGGAGAGATGAG.

Ten or more counts support this clone. The CDR3 extends 3 residues past the end of the read, so its final part is completed from the germline J gene. J is TRBJ1-2 and V is TRBV2, with unresolved D. Germline V CDR1 and CDR2: SNHLY, FYNNEI. This CDR3 has 12 amino acids. The CDR3 bases that were read are TGTGCCAGCAGTGACGACAACATCGGC. Translating it yields CASSDDNIG. The full CDR3 protein reads CASSDDNIGYTF.